This TCR beta chain originates from a study of blood T cell repertoires in COVID-19. In the study overall: Italy, Spain and the United States were the sources of the convalescent and acute COVID-19 samples.

Source study methods: From reference gene primer amplification, estimates of nucleated cell counts were derived. Using immunoSEQ multiplex PCR, the repertoire was profiled, and TCRdb retains in-frame clones only, with some absent. V, J and clone size are those of that table, while D and trimming were read from the DNA. The profile shows around 310,000 clones, around nine tenths of them singletons. Trimming removed 9 bases from V and 3 bases from J; junction bases left unmatched: 9. The germline CDR1 and CDR2 sequences are SGHTS and YDEGEE. This CDR3 region has 14 residues. Membership in each cohort depended on participant-reported clinical history.

The chain has TRBV5-8 and TRBJ1-1, with 9 nucleotides matching TRBD1. The clonotype was recovered from a woman aged 30 to 39 who had recovered from COVID-19. The specimen was PBMCs or T cells enriched from blood (not recorded which). DNA for the CDR3: TGTGCCAAACAGCGGACAGGGGAGGACACTGAAGCTTTCTTT. Encoded protein: CAKQRTGEDTEAFF.